The 7 T cell receptor beta chains below all came from one sample that was sequenced in a study of blood T cells in healthy people across ages. Primed by a sample-barcoded 5' primer and a J-beta primer mix, a second PCR proceeded for about 7 to 11 cycles. TCRdb re-derived calls from the 5' RACE reads in MiXCR, one entry per CDR3 protein. The sample lists about 830,000 distinct CDR3 sequences; around two thirds were seen once. The specimen was blood. The receptors come from a man under 40 in good health.

The chain recombines TRBV7-9 with TRBJ1-4; D unresolved. The CDR3 spans 15 residues. The V gene lost 2 bases and the J gene lost 1 base, with 8 bases spanning the gap. Germline-derived CDR1 and CDR2 are SEHNR and FQNEAQ (reference sequence). The CDR3 region has the DNA TGTGCCAGCAGCTTAATGAGGCAAACTAATGAAAAACTGTTTTTT. It is translated as CASSLMRQTNEKLFF.

The chain couples TRBV29-1 to TRBJ2-7, with TRBD1 as a possible D gene (6 bases). CDR1 SQVTM and CDR2 ANQGSEA come from the germline V gene. The CDR3 is 14 amino acids. V gave up 3 bases and J gave up 1 base, with 13 bases separating them. The CDR3 spells CSVEDRGQSYEQYF. CDR3 nucleotides: TGCAGCGTTGAGGATCGGGGACAATCCTACGAGCAGTACTTC.

The J gene is TRBJ1-1, the V gene TRBV12-3 or TRBV12-4; no clear D. The ends were cut back, 2 bases at V and 0 bases at J, with 7 bases in the middle. The CDR3 sequence is 14 residues long. Here the CDR3 reads CASSLTALNTEAFF. In DNA, the CDR3 is TGTGCCAGCAGTTTAACCGCTCTGAACACTGAAGCTTTCTTT.

This clonotype was picked up a small number of times. V is TRBV12-3 or TRBV12-4 and J is TRBJ1-2; D perhaps matches TRBD1 (5 bases). The CDR3 runs to 17 residues. The V gene lost 3 bases and the J gene lost 3 bases, with 20 bases spanning the gap. For the CDR3, the DNA is TGTGCCAGCAGTTTGAGGGGTAGTGGCCAAAGGGACTATGGCTACACCTTC. This gives the protein CASSLRGSGQRDYGYTF.

The chain recombines TRBV5-1 with TRBJ2-5, with D maybe TRBD2 (5 bases). CDR1 and CDR2 (germline): SGHRS, YFSETQ. Trimming pared 4 bases from V and 3 bases from J, leaving 13 bases between. CDR3 size: 14 residues. The CDR3 region has the DNA TGCGCCAGCAGCACCCAATCGGGGAAAGAGACCCAGTACTTC. Amino acids: CASSTQSGKETQYF.

The CDR3 bases are TGTGCCAGCAGCCAGACTAGCGGGGTGAACAATGAGCAGTTCTTC. Its translation is CASSQTSGVNNEQFF. The chain uses TRBV9 and TRBJ2-1; 11 bases agree with TRBD2. J lost 5 bases, V lost 4 bases, and 5 bases had no gene match. CDR3 size: 15 residues. Germline lookup yields CDR1 SGDLS and CDR2 YYNGEE.

The chain employs TRBV20-1 and TRBJ1-1; possible D gene TRBD1, 6 bases. The germline gives CDR1 DFQATT, CDR2 SNEGSKA (reference sequence). Trimming cost V 3 bases and J 1 base, with 12 bases left between them. This CDR3 is built from 14 residues. CDR3 sequence: CSASWGRGNTEAFF. Here the CDR3 DNA reads TGCAGTGCTAGTTGGGGCAGGGGGAACACTGAAGCTTTCTTT.